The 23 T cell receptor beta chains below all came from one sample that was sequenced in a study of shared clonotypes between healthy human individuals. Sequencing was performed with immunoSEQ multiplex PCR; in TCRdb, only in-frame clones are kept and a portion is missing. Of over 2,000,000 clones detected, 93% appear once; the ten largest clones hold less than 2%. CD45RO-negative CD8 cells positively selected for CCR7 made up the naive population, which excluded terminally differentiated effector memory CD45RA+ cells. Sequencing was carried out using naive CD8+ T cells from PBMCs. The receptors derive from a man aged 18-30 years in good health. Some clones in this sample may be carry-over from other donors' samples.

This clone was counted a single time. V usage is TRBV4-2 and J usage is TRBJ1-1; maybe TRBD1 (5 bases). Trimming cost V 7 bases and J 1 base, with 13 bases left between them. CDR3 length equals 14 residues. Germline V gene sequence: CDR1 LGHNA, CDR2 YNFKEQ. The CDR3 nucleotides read TGTGCCAGCACCCCCCTCGGGGGGAACACTGAAGCTTTCTTT. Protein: CASTPLGGNTEAFF.

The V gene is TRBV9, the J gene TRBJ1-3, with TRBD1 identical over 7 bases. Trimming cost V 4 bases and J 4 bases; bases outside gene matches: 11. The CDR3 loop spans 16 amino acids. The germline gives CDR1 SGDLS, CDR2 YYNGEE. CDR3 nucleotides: TGTGCCAGCAGCCCCGGGACAGTCCTTTTCGGAAACACCATATATTTT. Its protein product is CASSPGTVLFGNTIYF.

The CDR3 region has the DNA TGTGCCACCAGCAGAGATGCGAGGGGAATCAATGAGCAGTTCTTC. Translated: CATSRDARGINEQFF. The gene calls are TRBV15 and TRBJ2-1; D could derive from TRBD1 or TRBD2 (5 bases each). CDR1 and CDR2 from the germline V gene are LNHNV and YYDKDF (reference sequence). The CDR3 extends over 15 amino acids. Deletions cut 0 bases from V and 6 bases from J, with 12 bases between.

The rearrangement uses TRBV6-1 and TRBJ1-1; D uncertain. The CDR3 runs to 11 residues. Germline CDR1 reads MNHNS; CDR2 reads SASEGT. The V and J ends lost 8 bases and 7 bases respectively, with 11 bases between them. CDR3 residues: CASLGAFEAFF. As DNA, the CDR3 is TGTGCCAGCCTAGGCGCGTTTGAAGCTTTCTTT.

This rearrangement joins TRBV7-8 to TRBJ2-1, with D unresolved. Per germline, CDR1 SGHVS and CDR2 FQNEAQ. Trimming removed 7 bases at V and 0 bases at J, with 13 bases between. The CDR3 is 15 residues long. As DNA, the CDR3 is TGTGCCAGCAAGTACGCCGCCGCCTCCTACAATGAGCAGTTCTTC. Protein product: CASKYAAASYNEQFF.

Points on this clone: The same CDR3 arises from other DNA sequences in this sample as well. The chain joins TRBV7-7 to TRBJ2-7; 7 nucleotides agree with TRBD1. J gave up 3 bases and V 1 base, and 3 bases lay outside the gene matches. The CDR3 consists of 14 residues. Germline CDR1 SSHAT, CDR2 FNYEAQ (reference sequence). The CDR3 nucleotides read TGTGCCAGCAGCTTAGGACAGGGTCTCTACGAGCAGTACTTC. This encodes CASSLGQGLYEQYF.

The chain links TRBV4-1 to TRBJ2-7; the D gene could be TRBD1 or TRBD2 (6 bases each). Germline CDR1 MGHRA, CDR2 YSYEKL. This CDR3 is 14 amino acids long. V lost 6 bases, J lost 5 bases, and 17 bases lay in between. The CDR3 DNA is TGCGCCAGCAGTCCTCGGGGGCGCGAGCACGAGCAGTACTTC. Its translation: CASSPRGREHEQYF.

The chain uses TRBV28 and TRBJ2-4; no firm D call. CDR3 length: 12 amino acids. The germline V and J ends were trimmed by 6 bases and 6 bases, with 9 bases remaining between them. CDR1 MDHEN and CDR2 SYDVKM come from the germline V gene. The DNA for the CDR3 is TGTGCCAGCAGGGCTTGGGGAAACATTCAGTACTTC. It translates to CASRAWGNIQYF.

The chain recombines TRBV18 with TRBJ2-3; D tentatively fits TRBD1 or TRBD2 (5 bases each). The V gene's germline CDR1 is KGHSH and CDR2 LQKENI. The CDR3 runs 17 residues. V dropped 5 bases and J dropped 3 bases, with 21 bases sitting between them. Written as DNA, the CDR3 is TGTGCCAGCTCATCGCCCATGGACACCGAGGGGACAGATACGCAGTATTTT. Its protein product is CASSSPMDTEGTDTQYF.

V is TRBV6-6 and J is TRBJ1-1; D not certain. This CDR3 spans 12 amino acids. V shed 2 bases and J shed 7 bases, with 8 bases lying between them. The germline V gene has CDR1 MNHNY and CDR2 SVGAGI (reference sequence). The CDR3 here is CASSYVRLEAFF. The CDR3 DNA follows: TGTGCCAGCAGTTACGTCAGGCTTGAAGCTTTCTTT.

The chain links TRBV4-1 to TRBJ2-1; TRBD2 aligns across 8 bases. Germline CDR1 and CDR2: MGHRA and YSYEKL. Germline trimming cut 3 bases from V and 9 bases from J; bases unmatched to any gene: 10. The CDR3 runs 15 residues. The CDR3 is CASSHMGLGLGEQFF. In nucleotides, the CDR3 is TGCGCCAGCAGCCACATGGGACTAGGCTTGGGTGAGCAGTTCTTC.

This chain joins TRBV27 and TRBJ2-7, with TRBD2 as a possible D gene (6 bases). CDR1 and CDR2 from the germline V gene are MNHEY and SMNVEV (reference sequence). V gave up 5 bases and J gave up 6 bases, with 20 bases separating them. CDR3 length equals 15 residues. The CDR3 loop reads CASSPRAGRSSEQYF. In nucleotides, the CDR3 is TGTGCCAGCAGTCCCCGGGCGGGGAGGAGTAGCGAGCAGTACTTC.

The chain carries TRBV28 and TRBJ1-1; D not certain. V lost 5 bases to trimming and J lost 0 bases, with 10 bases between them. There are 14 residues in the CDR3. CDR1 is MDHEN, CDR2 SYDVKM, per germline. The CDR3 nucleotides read TGTGCCAGCAGTCTCGGCCCAATGAACACTGAAGCTTTCTTT. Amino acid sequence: CASSLGPMNTEAFF. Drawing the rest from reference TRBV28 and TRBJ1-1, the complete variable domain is DVKVTQSSRYLVKRTGEKVFLECVQDMDHENMFWYRQDPGLGLRLIYFSYDVKMKEKGDIPEGYSVSREKKERFSLILESASTNQTSMYLCASSLGPMNTEAFFGQGTRLTVV.

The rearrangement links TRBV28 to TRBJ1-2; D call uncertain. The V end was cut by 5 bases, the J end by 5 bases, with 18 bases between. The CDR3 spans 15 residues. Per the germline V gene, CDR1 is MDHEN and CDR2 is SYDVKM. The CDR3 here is CASSLIIQTDYGYTF. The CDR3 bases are TGTGCCAGCAGTCTAATAATCCAAACTGATTATGGCTACACCTTC.

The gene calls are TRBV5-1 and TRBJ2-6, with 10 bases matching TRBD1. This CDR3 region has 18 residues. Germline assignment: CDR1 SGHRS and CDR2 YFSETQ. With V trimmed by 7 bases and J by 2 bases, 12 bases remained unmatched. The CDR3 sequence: CASHEEGTGVPGANVLTF. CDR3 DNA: TGCGCCAGCCACGAGGAGGGGACAGGGGTACCTGGGGCCAACGTCCTGACTTTC.

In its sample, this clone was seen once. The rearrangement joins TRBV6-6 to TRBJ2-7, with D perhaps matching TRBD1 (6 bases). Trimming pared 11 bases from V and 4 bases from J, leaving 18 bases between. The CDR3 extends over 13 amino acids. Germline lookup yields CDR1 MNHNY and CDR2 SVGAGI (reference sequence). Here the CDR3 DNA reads TGTGCCTGCGATCAGGGGAGAATATACGAGCAGTACTTC. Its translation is CACDQGRIYEQYF.

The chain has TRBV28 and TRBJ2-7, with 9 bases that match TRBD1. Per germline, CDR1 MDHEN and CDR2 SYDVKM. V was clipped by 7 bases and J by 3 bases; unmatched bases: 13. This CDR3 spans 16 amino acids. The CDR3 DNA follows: TGTGCCAGCACCCCCCGGGGCGTGGACAGGGGCTACGAGCAGTACTTC. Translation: CASTPRGVDRGYEQYF.

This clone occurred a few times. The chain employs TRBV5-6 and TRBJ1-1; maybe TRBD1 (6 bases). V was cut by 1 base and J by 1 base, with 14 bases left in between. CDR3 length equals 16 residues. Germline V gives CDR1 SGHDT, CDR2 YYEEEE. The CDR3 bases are TGTGCCAGCAGCTTGTGGAGCGGACAGCCGAACACTGAAGCTTTCTTT. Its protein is CASSLWSGQPNTEAFF.

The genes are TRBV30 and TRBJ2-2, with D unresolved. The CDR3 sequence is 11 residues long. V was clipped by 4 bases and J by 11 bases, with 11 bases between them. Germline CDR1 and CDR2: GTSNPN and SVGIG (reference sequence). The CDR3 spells CAWNSLGELFF. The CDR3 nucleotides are TGTGCCTGGAATTCCCTCGGAGAGCTGTTTTTT.

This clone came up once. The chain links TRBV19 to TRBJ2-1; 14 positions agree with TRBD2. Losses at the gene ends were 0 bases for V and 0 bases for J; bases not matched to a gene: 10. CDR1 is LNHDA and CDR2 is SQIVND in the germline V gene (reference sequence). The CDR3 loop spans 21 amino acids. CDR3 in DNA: TGTGCCAGTAGTATAGATCATCGGAGGACTAGCGGGAGGATCTCCTACAATGAGCAGTTCTTC. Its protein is CASSIDHRRTSGRISYNEQFF.

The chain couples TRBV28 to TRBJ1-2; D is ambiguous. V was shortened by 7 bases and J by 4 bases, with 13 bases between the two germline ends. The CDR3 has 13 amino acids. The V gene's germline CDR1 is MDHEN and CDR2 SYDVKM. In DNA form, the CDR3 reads TGTGCCAGCAAGCGGATAGGCTCCTATGGCTACACCTTC. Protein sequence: CASKRIGSYGYTF.

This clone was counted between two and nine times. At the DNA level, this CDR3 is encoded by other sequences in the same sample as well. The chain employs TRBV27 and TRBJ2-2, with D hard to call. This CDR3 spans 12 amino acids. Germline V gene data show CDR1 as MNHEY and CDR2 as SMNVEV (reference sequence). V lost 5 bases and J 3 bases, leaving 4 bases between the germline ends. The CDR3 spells CASSPYTGELFF. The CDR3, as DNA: TGTGCCAGCAGTCCATACACCGGGGAGCTGTTTTTT.

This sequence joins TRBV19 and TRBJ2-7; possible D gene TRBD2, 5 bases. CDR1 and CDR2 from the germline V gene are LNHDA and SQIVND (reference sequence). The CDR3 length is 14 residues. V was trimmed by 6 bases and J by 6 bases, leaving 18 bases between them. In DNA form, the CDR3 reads TGTGCCAGTAGCCTCGAGGGTAAAAGTTCCGAGCAGTACTTC. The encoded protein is CASSLEGKSSEQYF.